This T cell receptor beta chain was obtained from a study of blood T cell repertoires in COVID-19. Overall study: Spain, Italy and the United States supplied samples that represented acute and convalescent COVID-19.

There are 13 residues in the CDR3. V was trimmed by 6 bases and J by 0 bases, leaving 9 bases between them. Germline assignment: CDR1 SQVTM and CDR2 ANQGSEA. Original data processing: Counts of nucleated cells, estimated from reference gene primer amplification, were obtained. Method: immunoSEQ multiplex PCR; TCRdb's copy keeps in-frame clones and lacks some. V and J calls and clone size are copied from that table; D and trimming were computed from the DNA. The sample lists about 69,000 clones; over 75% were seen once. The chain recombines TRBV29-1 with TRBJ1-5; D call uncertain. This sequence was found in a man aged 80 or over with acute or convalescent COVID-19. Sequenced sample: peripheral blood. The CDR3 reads CSVSDTSNQPQHF. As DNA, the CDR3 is TGCAGCGTATCCGACACTAGCAATCAGCCCCAGCATTTT.